Below, 7 T cell receptor beta chains from the same sample are listed, as sequenced in a study of shared clonotypes between healthy human individuals. Sequenced by immunoSEQ multiplex PCR; TCRdb stores in-frame clones only, minus some. The sample has about 1.5 million clones; under 99% are singletons. The specimen was naive CD4+ T cells sorted from blood. Subset noted: CD45RA+ positively selected. The receptors here all came from a man under 40 in good health.

The chain employs TRBV7-2 and TRBJ2-7; 8 bases fit TRBD2. The CDR3 is made up of 14 amino acids. Germline V gene data show CDR1 as SGHTA and CDR2 as FQGNSA. V lost 5 bases to trimming and J lost 0 bases; unmatched junction nucleotides: 3. As DNA, the CDR3 is TGTGCCAGCAGCCGGGGACTAGTCTCCTACGAGCAGTACTTC. Its translation is CASSRGLVSYEQYF.

The chain carries TRBV18 and TRBJ2-7; D assignment may be TRBD1 or TRBD2 (5 bases each). Trimming left V 3 bases short and J 2 bases short, with 11 bases between. CDR1 is KGHSH, CDR2 LQKENI, per germline. This CDR3 is 14 amino acids long. CDR3 coding DNA: TGTGCCAGCTCACCGTCCGGGGACGCCTACGAGCAGTACTTC. Translation: CASSPSGDAYEQYF.

V and J are TRBV29-1 and TRBJ2-7; D is unclear. Germline CDR1 reads SQVTM; CDR2 reads ANQGSEA. Trimming removed 2 bases from V and 1 base from J, with 9 bases in between. The CDR3 has 13 residues. CDR3 loop: CSVEPPGSYEQYF. The CDR3 DNA follows: TGCAGCGTTGAACCCCCAGGATCCTACGAGCAGTACTTC.

The chain links TRBV25-1 to TRBJ1-2, with D unclear. The germline gives CDR1 MGHDK, CDR2 SYGVNS. The CDR3 totals 14 residues. V was shortened by 10 bases and J by 6 bases, with 21 bases between the two germline ends. The CDR3 coding sequence is TGTGCCAATGGTACGAGCTGGGCTGGGGATGGCTACACCTTC. Residues: CANGTSWAGDGYTF.

The chain joins TRBV15 to TRBJ1-1, with D uncertain. Trimming removed 5 bases from V and 2 bases from J, with 9 bases in between. The CDR3 spans 13 residues. In germline, CDR1 is LNHNV, CDR2 YYDKDF (reference sequence). CDR3 amino acids: CATSLTLNTEAFF. The CDR3 DNA is TGTGCCACCAGCCTGACACTTAACACTGAAGCTTTCTTT.

The rearrangement joins TRBV4-2 to TRBJ2-5; TRBD2 is a possible D gene (6 bases). Trimming cost V 0 bases and J 5 bases, with 13 bases left between them. CDR1 is LGHNA, CDR2 YNFKEQ, per germline. The CDR3 is 15 amino acids. The CDR3 spells CASSQDPGGVETQYF. CDR3 sequence (DNA): TGTGCCAGCAGCCAAGATCCAGGCGGGGTCGAGACCCAGTACTTC.

J is TRBJ2-1 and V is TRBV5-4; the D is unclear. Trimming took 2 bases from V and 0 from J, leaving 0 bases between them. Per the germline V gene, CDR1 is SGHNT and CDR2 is YYREEE (reference sequence). The CDR3 is 12 amino acids. The CDR3 coding sequence is TGTGCCAGCAGCTTCTCCTACAATGAGCAGTTCTTC. This encodes CASSFSYNEQFF.